This entry lists 32 T cell receptor beta chains sequenced from one sample in a study of T cell repertoires in cytomegalovirus infection. TCRdb re-analysed the reads in MiXCR, keeping a single row per CDR3 protein. The table records 150,000 or so distinct CDR3 sequences, 23% of them present only once. The specimen was PBMCs. All receptors come from a human donor in good health (CMV status not recorded). Some clones in this sample may be carry-over from other donors' samples.

With regard to this clonotype: The junction departs from the called germline gene at one end, perhaps through a read error. The chain joins TRBV28 to TRBJ2-5; 9 bases agree with TRBD1. CDR1 and CDR2 from the germline V gene are MDHEN and SYDVKM. The CDR3 extends over 15 amino acids. In nucleotides, the CDR3 is TGTGCCAGCAATGACGTAGACAGGGGGGAAGAGACCCAGAACTTC. Its translation: CASNDVDRGEETQNF.

This clonotype was picked up a small number of times. The chain couples TRBV3-1 to TRBJ1-1, with no clear D. The germline V and J ends were trimmed by 4 bases and 0 bases, with 12 bases remaining between them. The CDR3 spans 15 residues. Germline lookup yields CDR1 LGHDT and CDR2 YNNKEL (reference sequence). The CDR3 is CASSPLSGMNTEAFF. CDR3 DNA: TGTGCCAGCAGCCCTTTATCGGGGATGAACACTGAAGCTTTCTTT.

The count of this clonotype is one. In nucleotides, the CDR3 is TGTGCCAGCAGCTTAGGGTTGGGGGCAATGGAGGAGACCCAGTACTTC. Translating it yields CASSLGLGAMEETQYF. The V call is TRBV7-2, the J call TRBJ2-5; D is possibly TRBD1 (6 bases). Germline loops: CDR1 SGHTA, CDR2 FQGNSA. Trimming took 1 base from V and 5 from J, leaving 17 bases between them. CDR3 size: 16 residues.

This clonotype was seen more than once but under ten times. The J gene is TRBJ1-2, the V gene TRBV28; 7 nucleotides line up with TRBD1. Trimming at V came to 4 bases and at J to 8 bases, leaving 7 bases not matched to a gene. The CDR3 has 13 amino acids. Germline V CDR1 and CDR2: MDHEN, SYDVKM. Here the CDR3 reads CASSSGQIEGYTF. The CDR3 nucleotides read TGTGCCAGCAGTTCGGGACAGATCGAGGGCTACACCTTC.

This clonotype showed up just a few times. This chain joins TRBV27 and TRBJ1-5, with 7 bases that match TRBD1. Per germline, CDR1 MNHEY and CDR2 SMNVEV (reference sequence). The CDR3 covers 15 residues. J was trimmed by 4 bases and V by 5 bases; bases with no gene match: 8. The CDR3, as DNA: TGTGCCAGCAGTCCCTCGGGACAGCGAAATCAGCCCCAGCATTTT. Translated: CASSPSGQRNQPQHF.

This chain uses TRBV19 with TRBJ1-5; D uncertain. The V gene's germline CDR1 is LNHDA and CDR2 SQIVND (reference sequence). With 5 bases removed from V and 2 bases from J, the gap between germline ends came to 13 bases. The CDR3 runs to 15 residues. The CDR3 bases are TGTGCCAGTAGTGAGGCAGTTTGGGGCAATCAGCCCCAGCATTTT. This encodes CASSEAVWGNQPQHF.

This clonotype was found many times. This chain uses TRBV19 with TRBJ2-7, with a weak D call TRBD2 (5 bases). V lost 5 bases and J 7 bases, leaving 15 bases between the germline ends. The CDR3 is 13 residues long. Germline assignment: CDR1 LNHDA and CDR2 SQIVND (reference sequence). The chain's CDR3 is CASSPYGEREQYF. The CDR3 coding sequence is TGTGCCAGTAGTCCCTACGGGGAAAGGGAGCAGTACTTC.

This clonotype was counted only a few times. The chain uses TRBV28 and TRBJ2-7; possible D gene TRBD2, 5 bases. The ends were cut back, 4 bases at V and 0 bases at J, with 22 bases in the middle. The CDR3 is 18 residues long. Germline loops: CDR1 MDHEN, CDR2 SYDVKM. CDR3 sequence reads: CASSYSGIRPPSSYEQYF. The CDR3 nucleotides read TGTGCCAGCAGTTATTCCGGGATCAGGCCCCCTAGCTCCTACGAGCAGTACTTC.

In its sample, this clonotype was seen once. J is TRBJ2-4 and V is TRBV6-5; unclear D gene. Germline loops: CDR1 MNHEY, CDR2 SVGAGI. This CDR3 has 15 residues. Trimming cost V 6 bases and J 0 bases, with 12 bases left between them. The chain's CDR3 is CASSSGLLAKNIQYF. CDR3 nucleotide sequence: TGTGCCAGCAGCTCGGGCCTGCTAGCCAAAAACATTCAGTACTTC.

CDR3 nucleotides: TGTGCCAGCAGCTTAGCTGGGCAGGGTGATCAGCCCCAGCATTTT. Its protein product is CASSLAGQGDQPQHF. The chain combines TRBV7-6 with TRBJ1-5, with D perhaps matching TRBD1 (5 bases). The CDR3 has 15 residues. Trimming took off 0 bases at V and 5 bases at J, with 11 bases between the two ends. Germline V CDR1 and CDR2: SGHVS, FNYEAQ.

This clonotype was recorded a few times. The DNA for the CDR3 is TGTGCCAGCAGGGACGACCTCAGCTACGAGCAGTACTTC. Protein sequence: CASRDDLSYEQYF. The chain combines TRBV2 with TRBJ2-7; D ambiguous. V lost 6 bases and J lost 3, with 12 bases in between. CDR1 is SNHLY and CDR2 is FYNNEI in the germline V gene. This CDR3 comprises 13 residues.

As to this clonotype: A much more abundant neighbour one base away suggests this may be a read error. The CDR3 DNA follows: TGTGCCAGCAGTTCCGGGACTAGCGCTTTGAATGAGCAGTACTTC. It is translated as CASSSGTSALNEQYF. V and J are TRBV7-4 and TRBJ2-1; the match to TRBD2 covers 10 bases. The DNA end is a closer match to TRBJ2-7, so the J assignment may be wrong. The CDR3 is 15 residues long. In germline, CDR1 is SGHVT, CDR2 SQSDAQ.

The chain carries TRBV12-3 or TRBV12-4 and TRBJ2-1, with 8 positions matching TRBD2. V was clipped by 4 bases and J by 7 bases; unmatched bases: 12. The CDR3 runs 16 residues. The CDR3 region has the DNA TGTGCCAGCAGTTCCTCGGCGGGGAGCGGGAGAAATGAGCAGTTCTTC. This gives the protein CASSSSAGSGRNEQFF.

The sample holds many counts of this clonotype. The CDR3 loop is CASSTDSFTYEQYF. The CDR3, as DNA: TGTGCCAGCAGCACGGACAGTTTCACCTACGAGCAGTACTTC. This chain connects TRBV7-2 to TRBJ2-7; TRBD1 might be the D (6 bases). The CDR3 is 14 residues long. Trimming shortened V by 5 bases and J by 2 bases, and 13 bases separated the two germline ends. The germline V gene has CDR1 SGHTA and CDR2 FQGNSA.

This clonotype came up many times. The chain uses TRBV7-2 and TRBJ2-4; 8 bases line up with TRBD1. The CDR3 sequence is 16 residues long. Per the germline V gene, CDR1 is SGHTA and CDR2 is FQGNSA. With V trimmed by 5 bases and J by 5 bases, 11 bases remained unmatched. In DNA, the CDR3 is TGTGCCAGCAGCATCACACAGGGGGGCGGCCAAAACATTCAGTACTTC. Translating it yields CASSITQGGGQNIQYF.

This sequence joins TRBV19 and TRBJ2-7, with 10 bases matching TRBD1. This CDR3 spans 15 amino acids. Germline CDR1 and CDR2: LNHDA and SQIVND (reference sequence). The V segment lost 2 bases and the J segment 6 bases; nucleotides outside the gene matches: 7. Written as DNA, the CDR3 is TGTGCCAGTAGTATATTGGGACAGGGGCGTCGCGAGCAGTACTTC. As protein: CASSILGQGRREQYF. The full variable domain, rest sourced from reference TRBV19 and TRBJ2-7, is DGGITQSPKYLFRKEGQNVTLSCEQNLNHDAMYWYRQDPGQGLRLIYYSQIVNDFQKGDIAEGYSVSREKKESFPLTVTSAQKNPTAFYLCASSILGQGRREQYFGPGTRLTVT.

This clonotype was picked up a small number of times. This chain links TRBV7-9 with TRBJ2-1, with no clear D. The germline gives CDR1 SEHNR, CDR2 FQNEAQ (reference sequence). The CDR3 sequence is 14 residues long. Between the trimmed V and J ends, which lost 1 base and 6 bases, there was a span of 10 bases. Written as DNA, the CDR3 is TGTGCCAGCAGCTTAGTTGGCACCATCAATGAGCAGTTCTTC. It codes for CASSLVGTINEQFF.

Many counts were recorded for this clonotype. CDR3 amino acids: CASSPFPGLTNEQFF. CDR3 sequence (DNA): TGTGCCAGCAGCCCATTCCCGGGACTCACAAATGAGCAGTTCTTC. This chain uses TRBV7-3 with TRBJ2-1; D is perhaps TRBD2 (6 bases). Trimming took off 5 bases at V and 7 bases at J, with 18 bases between the two ends. The CDR3 totals 15 residues. Germline V gives CDR1 SGHTA, CDR2 FQGTGA.

The chain uses TRBV7-8 and TRBJ2-7; 8 bases are shared with TRBD1. The CDR3 contains 14 residues. The germline V gene has CDR1 SGHVS and CDR2 FQNEAQ. J lost 7 bases, V lost 4 bases, and 9 bases had no gene match. The CDR3 DNA reads as TGTGCCAGCAGCTCCCCGACAGGGGCTCGGGAGCAGTACTTC. Translation: CASSSPTGAREQYF.

This clonotype was observed a few times. This chain links TRBV7-4 with TRBJ1-1; D is perhaps TRBD1 (5 bases). Trimming removed 4 bases at V and 0 bases at J, with 9 bases between. CDR3 length: 14 residues. CDR1 is SGHVT and CDR2 is SQSDAQ in the germline V gene. CDR3 sequence reads: CASSSGQMNTEAFF. The CDR3 bases are TGTGCCAGCAGCTCCGGACAAATGAACACTGAAGCTTTCTTT.

This clonotype came up a few times. The V call is TRBV28, the J call TRBJ1-2; D is unclear. The CDR3 is 14 residues long. The germline V gene has CDR1 MDHEN and CDR2 SYDVKM. Trimming took 2 bases from V and 6 from J, leaving 13 bases between them. The CDR3 is CASSLRPLKDGYTF. The DNA for the CDR3 is TGTGCCAGCAGTTTACGGCCCCTAAAGGATGGCTACACCTTC.

This clonotype was found a few times. This rearrangement joins TRBV30 to TRBJ2-7, with 11 nucleotides matching TRBD1. The V and J ends lost 5 bases and 4 bases, in that order; junction bases with no gene match: 4. The germline gives CDR1 GTSNPN, CDR2 SVGIG (reference sequence). CDR3 length: 13 amino acids. The CDR3 DNA follows: TGTGCCTGGGAACGGGACAGGGGGTACGAGCAGTACTTC. It encodes CAWERDRGYEQYF.

This chain links TRBV12-3 or TRBV12-4 with TRBJ2-2; 7 nucleotides match TRBD1. V lost 6 bases to trimming and J lost 0 bases; unmatched junction nucleotides: 4. The CDR3 covers 15 residues. CDR3 loop: CASSRDRPNTGELFF. CDR3 DNA sequence: TGTGCCAGCAGCCGGGACAGACCGAACACCGGGGAGCTGTTTTTT.

There are a few counts of this clonotype. This chain links TRBV20-1 with TRBJ2-3; D remains ambiguous. Germline lookup yields CDR1 DFQATT and CDR2 SNEGSKA (reference sequence). This CDR3 has 13 residues. Between the trimmed V and J ends, which lost 6 bases and 2 bases, there was a span of 12 bases. CDR3 DNA sequence: TGCAGTGCCAACCATGCGGTCACAGATACGCAGTATTTT. As protein: CSANHAVTDTQYF.

This clonotype has ten or more counts. CDR3: CASSFNMNTEAFF. The CDR3 DNA is TGTGCCAGCAGTTTTAATATGAACACTGAAGCTTTCTTT. The chain links TRBV28 to TRBJ1-1; no clear D. The length of the CDR3 is 13 residues. Per the germline V gene, CDR1 is MDHEN and CDR2 is SYDVKM. Trimming stripped 3 bases from V and 0 bases from J, with 5 bases between.

Ten or more counts support this clonotype. This chain connects TRBV12-3 or TRBV12-4 to TRBJ1-1, with D possibly TRBD1 on 5 matching bases. Trimming shortened V by 3 bases and J by 5 bases, and 13 bases separated the two germline ends. The CDR3 has 14 amino acids. The DNA for the CDR3 is TGTGCCAGCAGTTTTGGGGGATCAGGGACTGAAGCTTTCTTT. Amino acid sequence: CASSFGGSGTEAFF.

This clonotype was detected many times. J is TRBJ2-7 and V is TRBV7-9; D remains ambiguous. Germline loops: CDR1 SEHNR, CDR2 FQNEAQ (reference sequence). The CDR3 length is 15 residues. Trimming shortened V by 5 bases and J by 0 bases, and 14 bases separated the two germline ends. CDR3 residues: CASSRGEVSSYEQYF. The DNA for the CDR3 is TGTGCCAGCAGCCGAGGCGAAGTGAGCTCCTACGAGCAGTACTTC.

This clonotype was observed a few times. This chain uses TRBV7-9 with TRBJ1-1; D not certain. Trimming shortened V by 2 bases and J by 8 bases, and 12 bases separated the two germline ends. Germline assignment: CDR1 SEHNR and CDR2 FQNEAQ (reference sequence). CDR3 length: 13 residues. The CDR3 DNA reads as TGTGCCAGCAGCTTAAACCTGAGGGAAGAAGCTTTCTTT. It yields the protein CASSLNLREEAFF.

This clonotype was seen ten or more times. The V call is TRBV4-1, the J call TRBJ2-4; the match to TRBD1 covers 7 bases. Germline V CDR1 and CDR2: MGHRA, YSYEKL. The CDR3 spans 17 residues. V dropped 0 bases and J dropped 1; count of bases not matched to a gene: 6. The CDR3 nucleotides read TGCGCCAGCAGCCAAGAAACGGCGACAGGGGCCAAAAACATTCAGTACTTC. As protein: CASSQETATGAKNIQYF.

The V call is TRBV7-9, the J call TRBJ2-3; possibly TRBD2 for D (6 bases). The CDR3 is 14 amino acids. V dropped 5 bases and J dropped 2 bases, with 11 bases sitting between them. Germline CDR1 is SEHNR and CDR2 is FQNEAQ (reference sequence). The CDR3 is CASSPGESTDTQYF. The CDR3 DNA is TGTGCCAGCAGCCCGGGAGAATCCACAGATACGCAGTATTTT.

This chain joins TRBV6-6 and TRBJ1-1; D is unclear. The germline CDR1 and CDR2 sequences are MNHNY and SVGAGI (reference sequence). The CDR3 contains 14 residues. V gave up 5 bases and J gave up 5 bases, with 15 bases separating them. The CDR3 DNA sequence: TGTGCCAGCAGTACCCGTTCCGCGGGGACTGAAGCTTTCTTT. This sequence encodes CASSTRSAGTEAFF.

J is TRBJ2-2 and V is TRBV14; D is perhaps TRBD1 (5 bases). Germline V gives CDR1 SGHDN, CDR2 FVKESK. Trimming pared 2 bases from V and 4 bases from J, leaving 11 bases between. The CDR3 is 15 amino acids. The CDR3 DNA sequence: TGTGCCAGCAGCCAAATACGTCAGGGCACCGGGGAGCTGTTTTTT. Translation gives CASSQIRQGTGELFF.